The sequence of this TCR beta chain was determined in a study of CD8 T cells in ankylosing spondylitis (dated by TCRdb to about 2017). The study in broad terms: The study profiled T cell receptor beta repertoires in healthy donors and ankylosing spondylitis patients to find disease-linked TCR variants. The full study cohort was made up of 20 to 25 ankylosing spondylitis patients and some 100 healthy donors. Samples of peripheral blood were taken, and for ankylosing spondylitis patients, synovial fluid was collected as well.

In its sample, this clonotype was seen many times. No cognate antigen has been identified for it. Base qualities are not recorded, but no much larger clone differs from it by a single base. Synovial fluid samples were paired with blood samples taken from the same ankylosing spondylitis patients. Findings and caveats that apply to the study as a whole: A TCR beta motif of roughly 8 highly homologous amino acid variants appeared characteristic of blood from ankylosing spondylitis patients. A CD8+ phenotype was shown by the disease-linked clones, which were found at relatively low frequencies in peripheral blood. Some TCR beta motif variants had previously been reported in synovial fluid and blood of reactive arthritis patients, which suggested common disease-initiation mechanisms. The disease-linked clones were reported to be significantly enriched in matched synovial fluid samples from ankylosing spondylitis patients.

The CDR3 covers 14 residues, taking in both the cysteine and the phenylalanine. The DNA shown is the 42-base CDR3, in frame from base 1. The germline V gene (reference sequence) sets CDR1 to SEHNR and CDR2 to FQNEAQ. V and J lose 2 bases and 10 bases, and a span of 12 bases separates them. Sequencing was carried out with an Illumina HiSeq 2500. TCR beta libraries were prepared by quantitative 5'-RACE with molecular barcodes. In the authors' own workflow: A new computational method based on a probabilistic model of VDJ rearrangement was used to identify disease-linked TCR variants. TCRdb trimmed the raw reads at Q25, called clones with MiXCR and kept productive beta chains. For every CDR3 protein sequence, its rows merge into one entry that carries the most common genes and DNA. These V and J calls derive from TCRdb rather than the authors' analysis. The sample includes about 110,000 distinct CDR3 sequences, with less than 25% observed a single time. The ten largest make up roughly an eighth of the sample.

The receptor chain draws on TRBV7-9 and TRBJ1-6, with the D gene not confidently named. The source of this sequence is a male donor with ankylosing spondylitis. The sequenced sample was synovial fluid, either unsorted or a sorted T cell fraction (not recorded which). The CDR3 reads as follows: CASSLNSPESPLHF. The nucleotide sequence reads as follows: TGTGCCAGCAGCTTAAACAGTCCAGAATCACCCCTCCACTTT.